This T cell receptor beta chain appears in the sequencing data of a study of blood T cell repertoires in COVID-19 (dated by TCRdb to 2019 to 2021). Looking at the study overall: The collaborator samples originated in the United States, Italy and Spain and spanned the acute and convalescent phases of COVID-19. The prospective study material was composed of cDNA or gDNA derived from T cells, B-cell-depleted T cells, or PBMCs. Subjects who had been exposed to COVID-19, were actively infected with it, or had recovered from it provided the deeply sampled blood TCRbeta repertoires that made up the dataset. A freely available public database, intended as a resource for researchers studying the immune response to SARS-CoV-2, is where the repertoires were released. Samples came from the ongoing ImmuneRACE study (first 160 participants) plus 1,254 subjects from 6 global collaborators. Sample metadata almost always included a de-identified subject ID, COVID-19 status, age in years and sex. Where HLA class I and class II types were available, the types were taken from metadata supplied by the sample provider, not from assay-based typing. The research as a whole found: The quantity of clinical and demographic metadata differed by source and by participant and was supplied without curation.

Including cysteine and phenylalanine, the CDR3 has 18 amino acids. This entry keeps only the CDR3 DNA: 54 bases, framed from base 1. V ends up 4 bases short and J 2 bases short, with an unmatched junction base count of 11. In the germline V gene, CDR1 corresponds to SGHRS and CDR2 to YFSETQ. As for this clone: Its antigen is still unknown. No much larger clone exists at a distance of one base, and base qualities are not known.

Each collaborating institution followed its own protocols to collect whole blood in K2EDTA tubes. For TCRbeta analysis, collaborator samples were shipped as frozen whole blood, as isolated PBMCs, or as DNA extracted from either sample type. TCRbeta CDR3 regions were amplified from genomic DNA by means of the immunoSEQ Assay, a bias-controlled multiplex PCR. For the original study's pipeline: The number of nucleated cells in each sample was estimated from the amplification of reference gene primers within the assay. To quantify the absolute abundance of each unique TCRbeta CDR3 rearrangement, sequence reads were collapsed and filtered. For each sample, productive Simpson clonality was calculated as the square root of Simpson's diversity index over productive rearrangements. As stored in TCRdb, this immuneACCESS dataset retains in-frame rearrangements with V and J assigned. A fraction of the clones does not appear; measured against another copy, unresolved V genes explain less than half of the discrepancy, and the remainder lacks a known reason. V, J and clone size were drawn from that table, and D and trimming were deduced from the DNA. Counted in this sample were about 150,000 clones; more than 65% of them appeared once. About 11% of the sample goes to the ten largest clones.

The V and J segments used are TRBV5-1 and TRBJ2-7; the junction holds 14 bases that match TRBD2. This clonotype originated in a woman older than 75 with active or convalescent COVID-19. The specimen was peripheral blood. The DNA sequence is TGCGCCAGCAGCCCGGGACTAGCGGGAGCCTTTTTTACCTACGAGCAGTACTTC. This gives the protein CASSPGLAGAFFTYEQYF. The full variable domain, completed from the reference TRBV5-1 and TRBJ2-7 proteins outside the CDR3, reads KAGVTQTPRYLIKTRGQQVTLSCSPISGHRSVSWYQQTPGQGLQFLFEYFSETQRNKGNFPGRFSGRQFSNSRSEMNVSTLELGDSALYLCASSPGLAGAFFTYEQYFGPGTRLTVT.